This T cell receptor (beta chain) comes out of a study of cytomegalovirus exposure and HLA in healthy donors. The CDR3 is made up of 17 amino acids. Trimming at V came to 8 bases and at J to 1 base, leaving 17 bases not matched to a gene. Primers included in the PCR were 60 Vbeta and 13 Jbeta primers. TCRdb's table, derived via immunoSEQ multiplex PCR, lists solely in-frame clones and lacks some. In the table there are about 140,000 clones, 76% of which are singletons. Findings of the study overall: Later analysis associated a missense DCLRE1C variant with TCR beta V- and J-gene trimming.

A remark on this clone: Its antigen is undetermined.

Source material: PBMCs. The TCR comes from a man aged 35 to 55 in good health and CMV-seronegative. The chain uses TRBV23-1 and TRBJ2-7, with TRBD2 identical over 7 bases. TRBV23-1 is an ORF for which the function is uncertain. The CDR3 region is CASGGVEAGVGSYEQYF. The CDR3 DNA is TGCGCCAGCGGGGGGGTAGAGGCGGGGGTGGGTTCCTACGAGCAGTACTTC.